The 15 T cell receptor beta chains given below trace back to one sample, sequenced in a study of T cells in Graves' hyperthyroidism and ophthalmopathy. TCR beta CDR3 region amplification was performed from RNA transcripts. When the TCR CDR3 underwent first-round RT-PCR, the HTBI primer set was used. TCRdb called the multiplex PCR reads again in MiXCR, with one record for every CDR3 protein. The table includes approximately 380,000 distinct CDR3 sequences, approximately 17% detected once. Sequenced input: blood. Receptors were obtained from a man aged 18 to 30 with Graves' ophthalmopathy.

This clonotype was counted many times. This CDR3 reads CASSSLILGEVYEQYF. The CDR3 DNA reads as TGTGCCAGCAGTTCCCTTATTTTAGGGGAGGTGTACGAGCAGTACTTC. The chain has TRBV28 and TRBJ2-7; perhaps TRBD2 as D (6 bases). CDR1 is MDHEN and CDR2 is SYDVKM in the germline V gene. Trimming removed 4 bases from V and 4 bases from J, with 20 bases in between. The CDR3 covers 16 residues.

This clonotype showed up many times. The rearrangement joins TRBV28 to TRBJ1-5; D call uncertain. CDR1 is MDHEN and CDR2 is SYDVKM in the germline V gene. The CDR3 contains 14 residues. The V end lost 2 bases, the J end lost 4 bases, and 9 bases lay between the germline ends. CDR3 protein: CASSLGPVNQPQHF. DNA for the CDR3: TGTGCCAGCAGTTTAGGTCCCGTAAATCAGCCCCAGCATTTT. Variable domain in full (rest from reference TRBV28 and TRBJ1-5): DVKVTQSSRYLVKRTGEKVFLECVQDMDHENMFWYRQDPGLGLRLIYFSYDVKMKEKGDIPEGYSVSREKKERFSLILESASTNQTSMYLCASSLGPVNQPQHFGDGTRLSIL.

This clonotype has a count of ten or more. The chain joins TRBV20-1 to TRBJ2-5; 7 bases are shared with TRBD2. V was pared by 0 bases and J by 1 base, with 5 bases of the junction left unmatched. The CDR3 sequence is 15 residues long. The germline gives CDR1 DFQATT, CDR2 SNEGSKA (reference sequence). CDR3 amino acids: CSARDWLAVQETQYF. DNA for the CDR3: TGCAGTGCTAGAGATTGGCTAGCGGTCCAAGAGACCCAGTACTTC.

CDR3 DNA sequence: TGTGCCATCAGTGAAAGTGGCACTAATGAAAAACTGTTTTTT. Amino acids: CAISESGTNEKLFF. The chain carries TRBV10-3 and TRBJ1-4; D is ambiguous. Per germline, CDR1 ENHRY and CDR2 SYGVKD. CDR3 length: 14 amino acids. V lost 3 bases and J 2 bases, leaving 7 bases between the germline ends.

This clonotype came up many times. The chain carries TRBV5-1 and TRBJ2-7; D not resolved. CDR3 length: 13 amino acids. Germline-derived CDR1 and CDR2 are SGHRS and YFSETQ. V lost 3 bases to trimming and J lost 2 bases, with 9 bases between them. The CDR3 loop reads CASSWAPTYEQYF. In nucleotides, the CDR3 is TGCGCCAGCAGCTGGGCACCTACCTACGAGCAGTACTTC.

The genes are TRBV4-1 and TRBJ1-4; D gene uncertain. Germline V lookup: CDR1 MGHRA, CDR2 YSYEKL. The V end was cut by 6 bases, the J end by 0 bases, with 17 bases between. The CDR3 extends over 17 amino acids. The CDR3 DNA is TGCGCCAGCAGTCAGCCCTGGGCAGGAGCAACTAATGAAAAACTGTTTTTT. This translates into CASSQPWAGATNEKLFF.

This clonotype was counted at least ten times. The chain employs TRBV27 and TRBJ2-1; 7 nucleotides agree with TRBD2. Germline CDR1 MNHEY, CDR2 SMNVEV (reference sequence). V dropped 8 bases and J dropped 8; count of bases not matched to a gene: 12. The CDR3 covers 14 residues. CDR3 sequence: CASGRGTGRDEQFF. CDR3 DNA: TGTGCCAGCGGTAGAGGGACGGGGAGGGATGAGCAGTTCTTC.

J is TRBJ1-3 and V is TRBV27; 7 bases line up with TRBD1. The V segment lost 6 bases and the J segment 4 bases; nucleotides outside the gene matches: 15. Germline V gene data show CDR1 as MNHEY and CDR2 as SMNVEV (reference sequence). The CDR3 is made up of 17 amino acids. The CDR3 sequence: CASRPRGGISGGNTIYF. The CDR3 nucleotides read TGTGCCAGCAGGCCCAGGGGGGGAATCTCTGGGGGAAACACCATATATTTT.

A note on this clonotype: This may be a read error, as it is one base from a much larger clone. V gene TRBV20-1 combines with J gene TRBJ1-5, with D possibly TRBD1 on 5 matching bases. Deletions cut 7 bases from V and 6 bases from J, with 13 bases between. Germline values: CDR1 DFQATT, CDR2 SNEGSKA (reference sequence). This CDR3 has 12 residues. The CDR3 sequence: CSVQEGSQPQHF. The CDR3 DNA is TGCAGTGTTCAGGAGGGGAGTCAGCCCCAGCATTTT.

This clonotype has at least ten counts. This rearrangement joins TRBV3-1 to TRBJ1-2; D is possibly TRBD1 (6 bases). CDR1 and CDR2 (germline): LGHDT, YNNKEL (reference sequence). CDR3 size: 12 residues. The ends were cut back, 0 bases at V and 9 bases at J, with 8 bases in the middle. The CDR3 DNA reads TGTGCCAGCAGCCAAGACAGGGGTAGCTACACCTTC. Protein: CASSQDRGSYTF.

The chain links TRBV2 to TRBJ2-5; 8 positions agree with TRBD1. CDR1 is SNHLY and CDR2 is FYNNEI in the germline V gene. This CDR3 is 14 amino acids long. The ends lost 6 bases at V and 5 bases at J; junction bases unmatched: 8. The CDR3 DNA follows: TGTGCCAGCAGCGCCCACCGGGACAGGGAGACCCAGTACTTC. Protein: CASSAHRDRETQYF.

The chain has TRBV15 and TRBJ1-5; D is possibly TRBD1 (6 bases). Germline-derived CDR1 and CDR2 are LNHNV and YYDKDF (reference sequence). Trimming took 9 bases from V and 2 from J, leaving 17 bases between them. This CDR3 is 15 amino acids long. CDR3 in DNA: TGTGCCACTAATGCCCACAGGGAGGGCAATCAGCCCCAGCATTTT. It translates to CATNAHREGNQPQHF.

This clonotype was counted at least ten times. The chain links TRBV24-1 to TRBJ2-3, with 11 nucleotides matching TRBD2. Germline lookup yields CDR1 KGHDR and CDR2 SFDVKD. With 3 bases clipped from V and 4 bases from J, the junction kept 5 bases outside the gene matches. The CDR3 totals 16 residues. The CDR3 is CATSDPALAGADTQYF. CDR3 coding DNA: TGTGCCACCAGTGATCCCGCACTAGCGGGGGCAGATACGCAGTATTTT.

In its sample, this clonotype was seen a few times. J is TRBJ2-1 and V is TRBV4-1; D perhaps matches TRBD2 (5 bases). Trimming cost V 3 bases and J 0 bases, with 6 bases left between them. The CDR3 runs to 14 residues. Germline CDR1 and CDR2: MGHRA and YSYEKL. DNA for the CDR3: TGCGCCAGCAGCCATAGCGTCTCCTACAATGAGCAGTTCTTC. This translates into CASSHSVSYNEQFF.

In this sample, this clonotype turned up a few times. The chain links TRBV3-1 to TRBJ2-2, with D unclear. Germline V CDR1 and CDR2: LGHDT, YNNKEL (reference sequence). V was trimmed by 2 bases and J by 4 bases, leaving 20 bases between them. The CDR3 length is 18 residues. The chain's CDR3 is CASSQPPLVYWGTGELFF. DNA of the CDR3: TGTGCCAGCAGCCAACCCCCGCTTGTGTATTGGGGCACCGGGGAGCTGTTTTTT.